The entry below gives a single TCR beta chain sequence along with its context. Germline V gene sequence: CDR1 MNHEY, CDR2 SVGAGI. This CDR3 comprises 15 residues. V was clipped by 6 bases and J by 3 bases; unmatched bases: 8. The protocol was immunoSEQ multiplex PCR, while the TCRdb copy is restricted to in-frame clones and leaves out a portion. The table shows about 320,000 clones, with over 85% occurring only once. This entry is derived from a study of blood T cell repertoires in COVID-19. The specimen sequenced was PBMCs or T cells enriched from blood (not recorded which). The chain combines TRBV6-5 with TRBJ1-1, with 9 bases lining up with TRBD1. The source is a man in his 60s who had recovered from COVID-19. CDR3 in amino acids: CASSRDRASYTEAFF. CDR3 bases: TGTGCCAGCAGCCGGGACAGGGCGTCTTACACTGAAGCTTTCTTT.